The 7 T cell receptor beta chains below all came from one sample that was sequenced in a study of blood T cell repertoires in COVID-19. Some clones are missing from TCRdb's copy, which holds only in-frame ones; the method was immunoSEQ multiplex PCR. The table includes 65,000 to 85,000 clones, 80% to 90% detected once. Specimen: peripheral blood. These receptors were taken from a woman in her sixties or seventies with acute or convalescent COVID-19.

The chain couples TRBV6-5 to TRBJ2-1; 11 nucleotides agree with TRBD2. After removal of 6 bases from V and 4 bases from J, the junction contained 5 bases not matched to a gene. The CDR3 consists of 15 residues. Per the germline V gene, CDR1 is MNHEY and CDR2 is SVGAGI. CDR3 sequence reads: CASSYRLAGYNEQFF. The CDR3, as DNA: TGTGCCAGCAGCTATCGACTAGCGGGGTACAATGAGCAGTTCTTC.

J is TRBJ2-5 and V is TRBV6-5; D remains ambiguous. In germline, CDR1 is MNHEY, CDR2 SVGAGI. The CDR3 is made up of 12 amino acids. V lost 6 bases and J lost 0, with 5 bases in between. The CDR3 DNA reads as TGTGCCAGCAGGGGCTACCAAGAGACCCAGTACTTC. Protein: CASRGYQETQYF.

This chain uses TRBV29-1 with TRBJ2-1, with 15 nucleotides matching TRBD2. Germline assignment: CDR1 SQVTM and CDR2 ANQGSEA. This CDR3 spans 16 amino acids. Trimming removed 7 bases from V and 5 bases from J; junction bases left unmatched: 9. CDR3 bases: TGCAGCGGAACGGGACTAGCGGGGGGTTCCCACAATGAGCAGTTCTTC. Its protein product is CSGTGLAGGSHNEQFF.

The chain has TRBV24-1 and TRBJ1-2; no clear D. The CDR3 is 16 amino acids. Germline lookup yields CDR1 KGHDR and CDR2 SFDVKD. The V end was cut by 0 bases, the J end by 7 bases, with 17 bases between. CDR3 DNA sequence: TGTGCCACCAGTGATTTGAACAACCCCGAAGCGGTTGGCTACACCTTC. This encodes CATSDLNNPEAVGYTF.

The chain recombines TRBV24-1 with TRBJ2-7; tentative D call: TRBD2 (6 bases). CDR1 KGHDR and CDR2 SFDVKD come from the germline V gene. The CDR3 loop spans 14 amino acids. V was shortened by 0 bases and J by 4 bases, with 9 bases between the two germline ends. The DNA of the CDR3 is TGTGCCACCAGTGATTTGTTGGGAGGATACGAGCAGTACGTC. Protein: CATSDLLGGYEQYV.

The rearrangement links TRBV24-1 to TRBJ1-2, with 7 bases lining up with TRBD1. This CDR3 region has 17 residues. V dropped 2 bases and J dropped 8; count of bases not matched to a gene: 16. CDR1 is KGHDR, CDR2 SFDVKD, per germline. The CDR3 sequence: CATSDSGKGAPGEGYTF. The CDR3, as DNA: TGTGCCACCAGTGATTCCGGGAAGGGGGCGCCAGGAGAGGGCTACACCTTC.

V and J are TRBV19 and TRBJ1-1; no clear D gene. In germline, CDR1 is LNHDA, CDR2 SQIVND (reference sequence). This CDR3 is built from 13 residues. V was cut by 7 bases and J by 1 base, with 10 bases left in between. DNA of the CDR3: TGTGCCAGTATAAGAGTACCGAACACTGAAGCTTTCTTT. Its translation: CASIRVPNTEAFF.